One and the same sample provided the 5 T cell receptor beta chains below, sequenced in a study of cytomegalovirus exposure and HLA in healthy donors. Profiling relied on immunoSEQ multiplex PCR, and the TCRdb table lists in-frame clones only, not all of them. The table shows some 170,000 clones, with 89% occurring only once. Sequenced material: PBMCs. The receptors stem from a young man in good health and CMV-seropositive.

This clone was recorded a few times. The J gene is TRBJ2-1, the V gene TRBV30, with D possibly TRBD1 on 6 matching bases. Germline loops: CDR1 GTSNPN, CDR2 SVGIG (reference sequence). CDR3 length: 15 residues. V dropped 0 bases and J dropped 7 bases, with 16 bases sitting between them. The CDR3 DNA reads TGTGCCTGGAGTGTAAGGTCTGGGGGCGAGAATGAGCAGTTCTTC. Translated: CAWSVRSGGENEQFF.

The V call is TRBV5-1, the J call TRBJ2-3, with a possible D match to TRBD2 (6 bases). Germline V gene data show CDR1 as SGHRS and CDR2 as YFSETQ. Trimming cost V 4 bases and J 2 bases, with 14 bases left between them. This CDR3 is built from 15 residues. DNA for the CDR3: TGCGCCAGCAGCAGTAGCGGCGATAACACAGATACGCAGTATTTT. It codes for CASSSSGDNTDTQYF.

This chain links TRBV29-1 with TRBJ2-3, with D unresolved. Germline assignment: CDR1 SQVTM and CDR2 ANQGSEA. CDR3 length: 15 residues. Trimming took off 2 bases at V and 0 bases at J, with 12 bases between the two ends. CDR3 nucleotides: TGCAGCGTTGAAATGGGCAAGTCTAGCACAGATACGCAGTATTTT. This sequence encodes CSVEMGKSSTDTQYF.

The V gene is TRBV25-1, the J gene TRBJ1-2, with D perhaps TRBD1 (5 bases). V dropped 1 base and J dropped 5 bases, with 14 bases sitting between them. The CDR3 totals 15 residues. Germline V lookup: CDR1 MGHDK, CDR2 SYGVNS. The CDR3 coding sequence is TGTGCCAGCAGTGAATTGATCGGGGGGGAATATGGCTACACCTTC. Its translation is CASSELIGGEYGYTF.

In its sample, this clone was seen once. The chain couples TRBV4-1 to TRBJ2-1; possibly TRBD2 for D (5 bases). The CDR3 covers 15 residues. The V gene lost 4 bases and the J gene lost 0 bases, with 10 bases spanning the gap. Per the germline V gene, CDR1 is MGHRA and CDR2 is YSYEKL. CDR3 bases: TGCGCCAGCAGCCTAAAAGCGGACTCCTACAATGAGCAGTTCTTC. It encodes CASSLKADSYNEQFF.